This paragraph covers one T cell receptor (beta chain) sequence. Its specific antigen is unknown. Qualities for individual bases were not recorded, and no much larger clone is one base off. The sample belongs to a study of patients and donors after allogeneic stem cell transplantation (dated by TCRdb to 2018 to 2021). The method behind the library was RT-PCR. The run used a NextSeq 550. TCRdb reworked the public reads: Q25 trimming with fastp, MiXCR clone assembly, productive beta chains retained. Entries that share a CDR3 protein sequence are merged under the most common genes and DNA. The sample data list about 960,000 distinct CDR3 sequences, and roughly 18% of these were observed just once. The top ten constitute 5% to 6.5% of the sample. Compared with germline, V lacks 6 bases and J lacks 4 bases; bases without a gene match: 5. The CDR3 sequence holds 14 residues, the cysteine and phenylalanine included. The retained sequence is limited to the CDR3, 42 bases, with the frame set at the first base.

The origin of this receptor is a human donor who was either an allogeneic HSCT recipient or a stem cell or donor lymphocyte infusion donor (not recorded which). It is not recorded whose cells these are; they may come from a transplant donor. The rearrangement joined TRBV12-3 or TRBV12-4 to TRBJ2-5; 10 central bases correspond to TRBD2. The specimen was blood, either unsorted or a sorted T cell fraction (not recorded which). The nucleotide sequence reads TGTGCCAGCAGCGGGACTAGCGTTGGAGAGACCCAGTACTTC. The resulting protein is CASSGTSVGETQYF.